The rows below give T cell receptor beta chains drawn from one sample of a study of molecular identifiers for immune sequencing clone quantification. In TCRdb, the PCR reads were re-called with MiXCR into one record per CDR3 protein. In the table there are under 800,000 distinct CDR3 sequences, approximately 24% of which are singletons. The source material was naive CD8+ T cells from blood, with Jurkat cell RNA spiked in. These receptors originate from a human donor in good health. Some libraries in this study had Jurkat cell RNA spiked in. Each CDR3 is given with its conserved first and last residue. The order of the fields is D gene, J gene, clone size, V gene, CDR3 DNA, CDR3 protein. A D gene is named only where the DNA matches it firmly. Not every row has a clone size; where given, it reads once, few, many or a size class.

TRBD1	TRBJ2-7	many	TRBV2	TGTGCCAGCACCGAATGGGACAGCTCCTACGAGCAGTACTTC	CASTEWDSSYEQYF
TRBD2	TRBJ2-5	-	TRBV7-9	TGTGCCAGCAGCTTAATCGGGCGGGGGGGACAAGAGACCCAGTACTTC	CASSLIGRGGQETQYF
-	TRBJ2-6	-	TRBV7-3	TGTGCCAGCAGCTTAACAGGCGGGCACCCTCCCCCTGGGGCCTACGTCCTGACTTTC	CASSLTGGHPPPGAYVLTF
-	TRBJ2-7	-	TRBV7-6	TGTGCCAGCAGCCCGACTACGGGGCACCACGAGCAGTACTTC	CASSPTTGHHEQYF
TRBD1	TRBJ1-1	few	TRBV19	TGTGCCAGTAGTATGAGCGCAGGGGGCCCTGAAGCTTTCTTT	CASSMSAGGPEAFF
TRBD2	TRBJ2-1	few	TRBV12-3/TRBV12-4	TGTGCCAGCAGTTTACAAGCGGGAGTGGGAAATGAGCAGTTCTTC	CASSLQAGVGNEQFF
TRBD1	TRBJ2-7	-	TRBV19	TGTGCCAGTAGTATAGGACAGGGTCTCCTCTACGAGCAGTACTTC	CASSIGQGLLYEQYF
TRBD1	TRBJ2-5	few	TRBV24-1	TGTGCCACCAACGACAGGGGACGAGAGACCCAGTACTTC	CATNDRGRETQYF
TRBD1	TRBJ2-7	many	TRBV7-6	TGTGCCAGCAGCTTAGGAGACAGGGGCGACTACGAGCAGTACTTC	CASSLGDRGDYEQYF
-	TRBJ1-1	many	TRBV12-3/TRBV12-4	TGTGCCAGCAGCCAAAGCGGGACAATGAACACTGAAGCTTTCTTT	CASSQSGTMNTEAFF
-	TRBJ2-5	-	TRBV9	TGTGCCAGCAGCGTAGAGGAACTCGAGGAAGAGACCCAGTACTTC	CASSVEELEEETQYF
TRBD1	TRBJ1-1	-	TRBV7-9	TGTGCCAGCAGCTCCATACAGGGGAAGAACACTGAAGCTTTCTTT	CASSSIQGKNTEAFF
-	TRBJ2-7	-	TRBV5-4	TGTGCCAGCAGCTTGTTTGTTGAGACCTACGAGCAGTACTTC	CASSLFVETYEQYF
TRBD2	TRBJ2-1	once	TRBV9	TGTGCCAGCAGCGCGGGGACTAGCGGGAGGGAAAACCTCCTCTCCTACAATGAGCAGTTCTTC	CASSAGTSGRENLLSYNEQFF
-	TRBJ1-2	-	TRBV5-3	TGTGCCAGCAGCTTGCCAGACCTCAACTTCTATGGCTACACCTTC	CASSLPDLNFYGYTF
-	TRBJ2-2	few	TRBV12-3/TRBV12-4	TGTGCCAGCAGTTTTGGGCAGGCGAACACCGGGGAGCTGTTTTTT	CASSFGQANTGELFF
-	TRBJ2-7	few	TRBV4-1	TGCGCCAGCAGCATGCGGCTTGCCTACGAGCAGTACTTC	CASSMRLAYEQYF
-	TRBJ2-2	few	TRBV20-1	TGCAGTGCTCCAAGCGCGAACACCGGGGAGCTGTTTTTT	CSAPSANTGELFF
-	TRBJ1-6	-	TRBV4-3	TGCGCCAGCAGCCAAGGTGACTCCCTCAGATCACCCCTCCACTTT	CASSQGDSLRSPLHF
TRBD2	TRBJ2-5	few	TRBV18	TGTGCCAGCTCACCGGGACTAGAGTCGGAGACCCAGTACTTC	CASSPGLESETQYF
TRBD1	TRBJ1-2	-	TRBV27	TGTGCCAGCAGTTTCCTAAACAGGGGGCTTAATGGCTACACCTTC	CASSFLNRGLNGYTF
-	TRBJ1-2	many	TRBV2	TGTGCCAGCAGACAGGACTATGGCTACACCTTC	CASRQDYGYTF
-	TRBJ2-2	many	TRBV7-9	TGTGCCAGCAGCTTAGATGGCGGGGAGCTGTTTTTT	CASSLDGGELFF
-	TRBJ2-5	many	TRBV25-1	TGTGCCAGCAGTCACTATGTCTCGGGGGGCGAGACCCAGTACTTC	CASSHYVSGGETQYF
-	TRBJ2-4	many	TRBV20-1	TGCAGTGCTAGAGATCCGAGTAATCTAGCCAAAAACATTCAGTACTTC	CSARDPSNLAKNIQYF
TRBD2	TRBJ2-7	few	TRBV4-1	TGCGCCAGCAGCCAAGAAGGGACTAGCGATCACGAGCAGTACTTC	CASSQEGTSDHEQYF
-	TRBJ1-5	-	TRBV4-1	TGCGCCAGCAGCCAAGCAACAGGGCAGAGCCTCAATCAGCCCCAGCATTTT	CASSQATGQSLNQPQHF
-	TRBJ2-2	-	TRBV4-2	TGTGCCAGCAGCCCACCGGGACATACGAACACCGGGGAGCTGGTTTTT	CASSPPGHTNTGELVF
-	TRBJ2-3	many	TRBV11-2	TGTGCCAGCAGCTTCGCTGGAGGTAGCACAGATACGCAGTATTTT	CASSFAGGSTDTQYF
-	TRBJ2-7	many	TRBV20-1	TGCAGTGCTAGCGGGGGGCTCTCCTACGAGCAGTACTTC	CSASGGLSYEQYF
TRBD2	TRBJ2-1	many	TRBV29-1	TGCAGCGTTGCTCTAGCGGGGGGCCCTAGCGTTAGTAATGAGCAGTTCTTC	CSVALAGGPSVSNEQFF
TRBD2	TRBJ2-3	few	TRBV11-2	TGTGCCAGCAGCTGGACTAGCGGGAGCAGGGATACGCAGTATTTT	CASSWTSGSRDTQYF
-	TRBJ2-7	-	TRBV27	TGTGCCAGCAGCACAGGGATTACCTACGAGCAGTACTTC	CASSTGITYEQYF
-	TRBJ1-5	few	TRBV27	TGTGCCAGCAGTTTAGTTCAGGGGAGGGCCCAGCATTTT	CASSLVQGRAQHF
TRBD1	TRBJ1-1	-	TRBV7-2	TGTGCCAGCAGCTTCCAGACAGGGGCCCGGGGGACTGAAGCTTTCTTT	CASSFQTGARGTEAFF
-	TRBJ2-7	many	TRBV6-2/TRBV6-3	TGTGCCAGCAGTTACCCGAACGTAGGGTACTCCTACGAGCAGTACTTC	CASSYPNVGYSYEQYF
-	TRBJ2-2	-	TRBV7-9	TGTGCCAGCAGCTTAGGTCCCCCCGGACAAATAACCGGGGAGCTGTTTTTT	CASSLGPPGQITGELFF
TRBD2	TRBJ2-2	-	TRBV12-3/TRBV12-4	TGTGCCTGCAGTTTCGCTAGCGGCACCGGGGAGCTGTTTTTT	CACSFASGTGELFF
TRBD1	TRBJ1-4	few	TRBV25-1	TGTGCCAGCAGTGAACACCACAGGGGCAGAGGGGAAAAACTGTTTTTT	CASSEHHRGRGEKLFF
-	TRBJ1-1	few	TRBV12-3/TRBV12-4	TGTGCCAGCAGATTAAACCCAACTGAAGCTTTCTTT	CASRLNPTEAFF